This T cell receptor (beta chain) emerged from a study of T cell responses to AZD1222 COVID-19 vaccine. The CDR3 is 16 residues long. The germline CDR1 and CDR2 sequences are SNHLY and FYNNEI. Trimming cost V 5 bases and J 2 bases, with 16 bases left between them. Method: immunoSEQ multiplex PCR; TCRdb's copy keeps in-frame clones and lacks some. The table lists 180,000 or so clones, approximately 92% of them singletons. This clone appeared once. The V call is TRBV2, the J call TRBJ1-5; D is possibly TRBD1 (5 bases). The sequence was obtained from an adult who received the MenACWY meningococcal vaccine as a control. This specimen consisted of peripheral blood, obtained 28 days after the second dose of the MenACWY control vaccine. CDR3 DNA: TGTGCCAGCAGTCTGCTCGGGACCCGGGGCAATCAGCCCCAGCATTTT. It encodes CASSLLGTRGNQPQHF. The variable domain in full, with the rest retrieved from reference TRBV2 and TRBJ1-5, is EPEVTQTPSHQVTQMGQEVILRCVPISNHLYFYWYRQILGQKVEFLVSFYNNEISEKSEIFDDQFSVERPDGSNFTLKIRSTKLEDSAMYFCASSLLGTRGNQPQHFGDGTRLSIL.